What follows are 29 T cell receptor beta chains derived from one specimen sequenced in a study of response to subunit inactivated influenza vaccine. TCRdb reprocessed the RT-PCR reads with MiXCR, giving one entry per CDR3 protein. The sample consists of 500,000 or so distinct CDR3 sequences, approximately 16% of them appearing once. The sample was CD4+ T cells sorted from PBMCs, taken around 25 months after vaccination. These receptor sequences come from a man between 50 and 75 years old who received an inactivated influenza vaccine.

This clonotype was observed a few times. The CDR3, as DNA: TGCGCCAGCAGCCAAGAAGGGGGGGTGACCAATCAGCCCCAGCATTTT. It codes for CASSQEGGVTNQPQHF. The chain combines TRBV4-1 with TRBJ1-5, with D perhaps TRBD1 (6 bases). This CDR3 comprises 16 residues. The V end lost 0 bases, the J end lost 3 bases, and 12 bases lay between the germline ends. Germline assignment: CDR1 MGHRA and CDR2 YSYEKL.

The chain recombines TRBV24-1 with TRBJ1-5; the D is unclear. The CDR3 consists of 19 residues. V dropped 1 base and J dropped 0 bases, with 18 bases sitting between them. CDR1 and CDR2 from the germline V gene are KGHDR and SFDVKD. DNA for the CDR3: TGTGCCACCAGTGATTTTGGAACACAGCTACCCGATAGCAATCAGCCCCAGCATTTT. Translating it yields CATSDFGTQLPDSNQPQHF.

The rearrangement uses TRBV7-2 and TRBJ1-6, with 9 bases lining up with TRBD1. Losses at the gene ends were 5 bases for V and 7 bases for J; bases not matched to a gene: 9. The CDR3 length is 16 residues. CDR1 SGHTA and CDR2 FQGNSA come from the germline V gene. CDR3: CASSVQGARGNSPLHF. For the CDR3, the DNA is TGTGCCAGCAGCGTACAGGGGGCGAGGGGGAATTCACCCCTCCACTTT. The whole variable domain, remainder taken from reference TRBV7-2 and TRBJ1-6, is GAGVSQSPSNKVTEKGKDVELRCDPISGHTALYWYRQSLGQGLEFLIYFQGNSAPDKSGLPSDRFSAERTGGSVSTLTIQRTQQEDSAVYLCASSVQGARGNSPLHFGNGTRLTVT.

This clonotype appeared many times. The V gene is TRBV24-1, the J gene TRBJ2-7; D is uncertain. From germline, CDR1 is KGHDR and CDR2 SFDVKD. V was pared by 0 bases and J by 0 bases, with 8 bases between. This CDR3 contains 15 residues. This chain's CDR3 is CATSDLYRVSYEQYF. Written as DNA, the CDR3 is TGTGCCACCAGTGATTTGTACCGGGTCTCCTACGAGCAGTACTTC.

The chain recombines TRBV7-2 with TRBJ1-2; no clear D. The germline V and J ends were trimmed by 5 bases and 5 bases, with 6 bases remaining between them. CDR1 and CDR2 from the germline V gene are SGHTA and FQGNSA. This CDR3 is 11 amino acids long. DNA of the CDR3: TGTGCCAGCAGCCCGCATTATGGCTACACCTTC. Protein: CASSPHYGYTF.

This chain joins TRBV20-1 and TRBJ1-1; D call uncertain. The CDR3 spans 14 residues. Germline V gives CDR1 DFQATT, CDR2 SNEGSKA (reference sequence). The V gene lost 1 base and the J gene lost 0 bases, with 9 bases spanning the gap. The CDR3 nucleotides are TGCAGTGCTAGAGCCCACGGAATGAACACTGAAGCTTTCTTT. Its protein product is CSARAHGMNTEAFF.

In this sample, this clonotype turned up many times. The CDR3 nucleotides are TGTGCCATCGGGGACAGGGGGCAACTTGACACTGAAGCTTTCTTT. This sequence encodes CAIGDRGQLDTEAFF. The chain carries TRBV10-3 and TRBJ1-1, with TRBD1 matching 12 bases. Germline V lookup: CDR1 ENHRY, CDR2 SYGVKD. V lost 8 bases, J lost 3 bases, and 7 bases stayed unmatched. This CDR3 region has 15 residues.

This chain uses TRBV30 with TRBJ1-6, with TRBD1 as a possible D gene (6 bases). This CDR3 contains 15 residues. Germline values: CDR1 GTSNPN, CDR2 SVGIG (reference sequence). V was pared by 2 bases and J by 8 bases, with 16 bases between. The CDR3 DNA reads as TGTGCCTGGAGTTATCGGACAGCGAGGGATTCACCCCTCCACTTT. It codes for CAWSYRTARDSPLHF.

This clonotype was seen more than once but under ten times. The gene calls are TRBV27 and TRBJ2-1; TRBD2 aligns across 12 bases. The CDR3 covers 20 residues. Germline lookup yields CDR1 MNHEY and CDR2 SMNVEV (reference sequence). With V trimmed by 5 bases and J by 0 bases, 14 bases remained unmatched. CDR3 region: CASSLMGRTSGASSYNEQFF. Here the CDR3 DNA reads TGTGCCAGCAGTCTCATGGGTAGGACTAGCGGGGCAAGCTCCTACAATGAGCAGTTCTTC.

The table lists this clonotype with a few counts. CDR3 amino acids: CASTLGGGGGELFF. The DNA for the CDR3 is TGTGCCAGCACCCTCGGGGGGGGCGGCGGGGAGCTGTTTTTT. The chain links TRBV12-3 or TRBV12-4 to TRBJ2-2; 8 nucleotides match TRBD2. Germline trimming cut 7 bases from V and 7 bases from J; bases unmatched to any gene: 8. This CDR3 region has 14 residues.

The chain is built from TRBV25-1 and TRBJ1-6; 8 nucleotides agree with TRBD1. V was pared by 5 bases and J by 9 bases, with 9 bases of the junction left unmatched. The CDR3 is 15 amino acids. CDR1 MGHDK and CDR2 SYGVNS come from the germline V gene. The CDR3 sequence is CASSLTDRVGSPLHF. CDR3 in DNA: TGTGCCAGCAGTCTCACGGACAGGGTTGGTTCACCCCTCCACTTT.

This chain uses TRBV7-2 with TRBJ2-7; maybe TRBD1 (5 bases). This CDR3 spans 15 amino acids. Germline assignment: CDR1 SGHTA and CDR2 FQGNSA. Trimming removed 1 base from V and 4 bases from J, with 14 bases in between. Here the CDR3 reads CASSLVQGKEYEQYF. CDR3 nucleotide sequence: TGTGCCAGCAGCTTAGTTCAGGGTAAGGAGTACGAGCAGTACTTC.

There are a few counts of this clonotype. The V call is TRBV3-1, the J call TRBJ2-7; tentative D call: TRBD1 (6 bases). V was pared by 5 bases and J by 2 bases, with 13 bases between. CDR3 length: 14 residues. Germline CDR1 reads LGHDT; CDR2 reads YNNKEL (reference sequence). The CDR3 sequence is CASSRQDQTYEQYF. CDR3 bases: TGTGCCAGCAGCAGACAGGACCAAACCTACGAGCAGTACTTC.

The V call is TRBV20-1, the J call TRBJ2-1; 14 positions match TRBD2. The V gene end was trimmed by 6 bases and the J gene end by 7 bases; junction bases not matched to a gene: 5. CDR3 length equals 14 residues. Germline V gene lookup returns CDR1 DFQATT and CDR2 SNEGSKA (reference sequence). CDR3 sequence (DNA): TGCAGTGCCGGGAGGACTAGCGGGAGGAATGAGCAGTTCTTC. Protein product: CSAGRTSGRNEQFF.

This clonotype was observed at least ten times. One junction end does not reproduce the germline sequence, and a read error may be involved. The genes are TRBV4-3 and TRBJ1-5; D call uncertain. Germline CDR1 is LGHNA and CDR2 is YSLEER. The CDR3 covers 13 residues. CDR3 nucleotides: TGTGCCAGCAGCCAAGATGAGGGTCAGCCCCAGCATTTT. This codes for CASSQDEGQPQHF.

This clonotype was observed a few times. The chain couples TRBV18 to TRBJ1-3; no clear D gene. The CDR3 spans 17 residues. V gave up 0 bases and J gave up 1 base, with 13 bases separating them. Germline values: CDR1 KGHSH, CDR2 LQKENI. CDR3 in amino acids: CASSPPGWARSGNTIYF. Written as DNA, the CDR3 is TGTGCCAGCTCACCACCGGGCTGGGCAAGATCTGGAAACACCATATATTTT. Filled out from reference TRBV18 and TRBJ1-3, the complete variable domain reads NAGVMQNPRHLVRRRGQEARLRCSPMKGHSHVYWYRQLPEEGLKFMVYLQKENIIDESGMPKERFSAEFPKEGPSILRIQQVVRGDSAAYFCASSPPGWARSGNTIYFGEGSWLTVV.

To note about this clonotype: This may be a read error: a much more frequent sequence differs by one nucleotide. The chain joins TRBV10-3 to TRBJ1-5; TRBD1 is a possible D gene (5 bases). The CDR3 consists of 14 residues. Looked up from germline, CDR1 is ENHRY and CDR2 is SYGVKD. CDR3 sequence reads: CATSEEVGVKPQHF. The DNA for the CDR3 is TGTGCCACCAGTGAGGAAGTGGGGGTGAAGCCCCAGCATTTT.

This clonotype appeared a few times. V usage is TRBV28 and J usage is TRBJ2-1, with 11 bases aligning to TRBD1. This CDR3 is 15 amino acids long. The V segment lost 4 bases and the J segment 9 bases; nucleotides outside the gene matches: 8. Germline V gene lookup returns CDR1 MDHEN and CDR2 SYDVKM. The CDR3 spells CASSSPGTGGGEQFF. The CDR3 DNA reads TGTGCCAGCAGTTCCCCCGGGACAGGGGGAGGTGAGCAGTTCTTC.

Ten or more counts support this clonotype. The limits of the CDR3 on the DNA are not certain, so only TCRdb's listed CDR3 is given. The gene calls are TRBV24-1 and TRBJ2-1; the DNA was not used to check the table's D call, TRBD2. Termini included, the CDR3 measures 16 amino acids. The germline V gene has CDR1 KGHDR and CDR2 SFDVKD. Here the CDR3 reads CATSDFGPGSYNEQFF.

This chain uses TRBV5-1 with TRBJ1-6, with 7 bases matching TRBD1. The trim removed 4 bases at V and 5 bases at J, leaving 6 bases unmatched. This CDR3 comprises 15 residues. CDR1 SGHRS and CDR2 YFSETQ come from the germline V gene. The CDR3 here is CASSKQGFDNSPLHF. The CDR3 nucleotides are TGCGCCAGCAGCAAACAGGGGTTTGATAATTCACCCCTCCACTTT.

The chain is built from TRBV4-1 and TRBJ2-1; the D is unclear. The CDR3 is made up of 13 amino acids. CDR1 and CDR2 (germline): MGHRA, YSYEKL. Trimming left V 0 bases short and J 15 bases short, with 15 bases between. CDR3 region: CASSQEEDLSPFF. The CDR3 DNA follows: TGCGCCAGCAGCCAAGAAGAGGACCTTAGTCCGTTCTTC.

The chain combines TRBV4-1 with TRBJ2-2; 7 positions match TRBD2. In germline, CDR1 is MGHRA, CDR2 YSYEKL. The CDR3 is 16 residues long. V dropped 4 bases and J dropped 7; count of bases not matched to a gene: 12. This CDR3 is CASSPEGGVKNGELFF. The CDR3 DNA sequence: TGCGCCAGCAGCCCGGAGGGAGGGGTAAAGAACGGGGAGCTGTTTTTT.

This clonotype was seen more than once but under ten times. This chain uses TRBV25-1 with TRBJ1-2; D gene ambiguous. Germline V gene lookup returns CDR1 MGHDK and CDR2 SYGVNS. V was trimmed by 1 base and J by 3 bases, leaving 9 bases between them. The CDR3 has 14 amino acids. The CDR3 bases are TGTGCCAGCAGTGAATCGGGAGCCTACTATGGCTACACCTTC. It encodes CASSESGAYYGYTF.

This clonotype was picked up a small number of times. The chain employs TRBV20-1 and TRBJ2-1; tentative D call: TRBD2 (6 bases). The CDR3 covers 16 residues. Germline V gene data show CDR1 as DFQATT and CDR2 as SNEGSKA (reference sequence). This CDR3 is CSVPSPAGRSYNEQFF. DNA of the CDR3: TGCAGCGTCCCGAGTCCCGCAGGGAGGTCCTACAATGAGCAGTTCTTC.

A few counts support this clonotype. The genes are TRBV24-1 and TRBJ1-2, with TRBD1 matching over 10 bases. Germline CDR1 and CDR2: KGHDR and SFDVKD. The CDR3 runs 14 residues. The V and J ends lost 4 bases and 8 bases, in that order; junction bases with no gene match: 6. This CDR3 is CATSDPRTGGGYTF. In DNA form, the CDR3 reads TGTGCCACCAGTGACCCCCGGACAGGGGGAGGCTACACCTTC.

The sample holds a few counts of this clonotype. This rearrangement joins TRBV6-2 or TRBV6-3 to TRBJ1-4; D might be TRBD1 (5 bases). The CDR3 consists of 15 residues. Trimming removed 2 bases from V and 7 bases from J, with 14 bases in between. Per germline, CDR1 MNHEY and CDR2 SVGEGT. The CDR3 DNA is TGTGCCAGCAGTTACCGGACCAGGGCAGCTGAAAAACTGTTTTTT. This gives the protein CASSYRTRAAEKLFF.

The chain's CDR3 is CASSSRATGELFF. The DNA for the CDR3 is TGTGCCAGCAGCTCAAGGGCCACCGGGGAGCTGTTTTTT. The V and J genes are TRBV9 and TRBJ2-2; D uncertain. Germline V CDR1 and CDR2: SGDLS, YYNGEE. The V end was cut by 4 bases, the J end by 4 bases, with 8 bases between. The length of the CDR3 is 13 residues.

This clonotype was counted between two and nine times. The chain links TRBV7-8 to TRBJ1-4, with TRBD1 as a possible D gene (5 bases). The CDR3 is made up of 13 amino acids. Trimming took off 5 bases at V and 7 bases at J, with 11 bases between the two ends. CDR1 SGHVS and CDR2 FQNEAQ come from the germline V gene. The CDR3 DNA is TGTGCCAGCAGCCAGTCGGGACGTGAAAAACTGTTTTTT. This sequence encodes CASSQSGREKLFF.

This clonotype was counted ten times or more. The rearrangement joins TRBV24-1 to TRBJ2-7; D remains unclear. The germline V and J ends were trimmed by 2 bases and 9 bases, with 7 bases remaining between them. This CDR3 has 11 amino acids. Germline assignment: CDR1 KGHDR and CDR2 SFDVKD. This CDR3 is CATSDSSGQYF. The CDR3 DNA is TGTGCCACCAGTGATTCTAGTGGGCAGTACTTC.